This is a list of T cell receptor beta chains from one sample in a study of blood T cell repertoires in COVID-19. Sequencing was performed with immunoSEQ multiplex PCR; in TCRdb, only in-frame clones are kept and a portion is missing. This sample has 70,000 or so clones, with 70% to 90% found just once. The sample comprised peripheral blood. Receptors originate from a woman older than 75 with active COVID-19. Each CDR3 is given with its conserved first and last residue. The order of the fields is clone size, V gene, J gene, CDR3 protein. Only part of the rows carry a size: once, few, many, or a class if the clone is expanded.

size: .
V: TRBV29-1
J: TRBJ2-3
CDR3: CSVDPNILAGPTDTQYF

size: .
V: TRBV7-3
J: TRBJ2-1
CDR3: CASSLSSDEQFF

size: .
V: TRBV18
J: TRBJ1-1
CDR3: CASSRGDRVQGTEAFF

size: .
V: TRBV7-9
J: TRBJ1-1
CDR3: CASSLNRVTEAFF

size: .
V: TRBV28
J: TRBJ2-3
CDR3: CASGRMGQTSTDTQYF

size: .
V: TRBV27
J: TRBJ2-7
CDR3: CASSYAGEGYEQYF

size: .
V: TRBV6-5
J: TRBJ1-1
CDR3: CASSQHRNTEAFF

size: once
V: TRBV3-1/TRBV3-2
J: TRBJ1-6
CDR3: CASSPGHTNSPLHF

size: .
V: TRBV7-9
J: TRBJ2-1
CDR3: CASRPLAGTYNEQFF

size: .
V: TRBV9
J: TRBJ2-1
CDR3: CASSVAGVGNEQFF

size: once
V: TRBV15
J: TRBJ2-2
CDR3: CATTTGTITGELFF

size: .
V: TRBV5-5
J: TRBJ2-1
CDR3: CASSPGQSTSYNEQFF

size: .
V: TRBV24-1
J: TRBJ2-5
CDR3: CATSDSPGLEETQYF

size: .
V: TRBV5-1
J: TRBJ2-4
CDR3: CASSGATGGRGNIQYF

size: once
V: TRBV24-1
J: TRBJ2-1
CDR3: CATSDYGQGLNEQFF

size: .
V: TRBV18
J: TRBJ2-4
CDR3: CASSPRTELAKNIQYF

size: .
V: TRBV7-2
J: TRBJ2-5
CDR3: CASSSRWETQYF

size: .
V: TRBV5-1
J: TRBJ2-6
CDR3: CASSLSPGGSGANVLTF

size: .
V: TRBV28
J: TRBJ1-6
CDR3: CASSFRQGRPYSPLHF

size: .
V: TRBV11-3
J: TRBJ2-2
CDR3: CASSLASGQYTGELFF

size: .
V: TRBV7-2
J: TRBJ2-5
CDR3: CASSFEREETQYF

size: .
V: TRBV4-1
J: TRBJ2-1
CDR3: CASSQGPRTSGLRNEQFF

size: .
V: TRBV5-5
J: TRBJ2-6
CDR3: CASSLQGVRAGANVLTF

size: .
V: TRBV6-1
J: TRBJ1-5
CDR3: CASSEGTGSNQPQHF

size: .
V: TRBV7-3
J: TRBJ2-7
CDR3: CASSLTGSPVGEQYF

size: once
V: TRBV7-9
J: TRBJ2-7
CDR3: CASSLTAGYEQYF

size: .
V: TRBV6-6
J: TRBJ2-7
CDR3: CASSSGQSYEQYF

size: .
V: TRBV7-2
J: TRBJ2-5
CDR3: CASSAMTSGTGIGQETQYF

size: .
V: TRBV6-5
J: TRBJ2-7
CDR3: CASWGRRSDEQYF

size: few
V: TRBV7-9
J: TRBJ1-6
CDR3: CASSLGGDRGSPLHF

size: .
V: TRBV19
J: TRBJ1-5
CDR3: CASTMRGSGVRRQPQHF

size: .
V: TRBV9
J: TRBJ2-3
CDR3: CASSVGPAVDTQYF

size: .
V: TRBV5-1
J: TRBJ1-1
CDR3: CASSQTGGNTEAFF

size: .
V: TRBV2
J: TRBJ1-2
CDR3: CASSEGKYRGYGYTF

size: .
V: TRBV19
J: TRBJ2-1
CDR3: CASSIGRYNEQFF

size: .
V: TRBV29-1
J: TRBJ1-1
CDR3: CSVDKQQNTEAFF

size: .
V: TRBV7-9
J: TRBJ2-7
CDR3: CASSNSGNPGEQYF

size: few
V: TRBV15
J: TRBJ1-4
CDR3: CATSRDGEGTSNEKLFF

size: .
V: TRBV18
J: TRBJ2-1
CDR3: CASSPTGRNEQFF

size: .
V: TRBV24-1
J: TRBJ2-5
CDR3: CATSPGAGVWETQYF

size: .
V: TRBV7-2
J: TRBJ2-3
CDR3: CASSRILSSPDTQYF

size: .
V: TRBV10-3
J: TRBJ2-5
CDR3: CAIQQGIQETQYF

size: .
V: TRBV7-9
J: TRBJ1-1
CDR3: CASSYTGTEAFF

size: .
V: TRBV11-2
J: TRBJ2-7
CDR3: CASSLEIRVEQYF

size: .
V: TRBV5-1
J: TRBJ2-1
CDR3: CASRPPGGSDYNEQFF

size: .
V: TRBV10-3
J: TRBJ2-1
CDR3: CAVGGLWREQFF

size: .
V: TRBV4-3
J: TRBJ1-1
CDR3: CASSQDFPGQGAFF

size: .
V: TRBV18
J: TRBJ1-1
CDR3: CASSPAENTEAFF

size: .
V: TRBV5-4
J: TRBJ2-7
CDR3: CASSLAGTSPYEQYF

size: .
V: TRBV7-9
J: TRBJ2-5
CDR3: CASSLILPGLGRETQYF

size: .
V: TRBV5-4
J: TRBJ2-7
CDR3: CASSLDRVAGVEQYF

size: few
V: TRBV7-3
J: TRBJ2-1
CDR3: CASSLTGRGNEQFF

size: .
V: TRBV4-2
J: TRBJ2-1
CDR3: CASSQGGGEMGQFF

size: .
V: TRBV15
J: TRBJ2-7
CDR3: CATSRDRVAYEQYF

size: .
V: TRBV7-2
J: TRBJ2-7
CDR3: CASSLGGGFYEQYF

size: .
V: TRBV19
J: TRBJ1-3
CDR3: CASSTLLTGLGNTIYF

size: .
V: TRBV5-6
J: TRBJ2-1
CDR3: CASSFVDGRESNEQFF